Listed below are T cell receptor beta chains from one sample, sequenced in a study of blood T cells in healthy people across ages. MiXCR, run by TCRdb on the 5' RACE reads, gives a single entry per CDR3 protein. The sample has roughly 500,000 distinct CDR3 sequences; 25% to 30% are singletons. Sequenced: blood. Receptors were obtained from a woman aged 70 to 79 in good health. Both conserved end residues are part of each CDR3. A D gene is named only where the DNA matches it firmly. Not all rows give a size; the values are once, few, many and, for expanded clones, a class.

clone size,CDR3 length,J gene,D gene,V gene,CDR3 protein,CDR3 DNA
many,15,TRBJ1-5,TRBD1,TRBV15,CATSRGTGGNQPQHF,TGTGCCACCAGCAGAGGGACAGGGGGCAATCAGCCCCAGCATTTT
.,15,TRBJ2-7,TRBD2,TRBV3-1,CASSHRGTSAYEQYF,TGTGCCAGCAGTCACCGCGGGACTAGTGCCTACGAGCAGTACTTC
few,17,TRBJ2-3,TRBD2,TRBV4-2,CASSRAARGRGTDTQYF,TGTGCCAGCAGCCGAGCTGCGCGGGGGAGAGGCACAGATACGCAGTATTTT
.,15,TRBJ2-7,.,TRBV9,CASSSSPQGLSEQYF,TGTGCCAGCAGCTCGAGCCCCCAGGGGCTAAGCGAGCAGTACTTC
few,15,TRBJ2-2,.,TRBV7-2,CASSLYGAYTGELFF,TGTGCCAGCAGCTTATACGGGGCTTACACCGGGGAGCTGTTTTTT
few,19,TRBJ2-6,.,TRBV4-2,CASSQDRGGADMRANVLTF,TGTGCCAGCAGCCAAGATAGAGGCGGGGCGGATATGAGGGCCAACGTCCTGACTTTC
.,15,TRBJ2-1,TRBD1,TRBV12-3/TRBV12-4,CASSRDSQTVNEQFF,TGTGCCAGCTCCCGGGACAGCCAGACCGTCAATGAGCAGTTCTTC
.,15,TRBJ2-1,.,TRBV4-1,CASSQVGLRGNEQFF,TGCGCCAGCAGCCAAGTGGGATTAAGGGGAAACGAGCAGTTCTTC
.,15,TRBJ2-7,.,TRBV18,CASSPVRTSSYEQYF,TGTGCCAGCTCACCAGTTCGGACTTCGAGCTACGAGCAGTACTTC
few,16,TRBJ1-4,.,TRBV10-3,CATSESLSRRDEKLFF,TGTGCCACCAGTGAGAGTCTTTCGAGGCGGGATGAAAAGCTGTTTTTT
.,14,TRBJ2-3,TRBD2,TRBV7-2,CASSTTSGVSTQYF,TGTGCCAGCAGCACGACTAGCGGGGTATCAACGCAGTATTTT
.,14,TRBJ1-2,.,TRBV12-3/TRBV12-4,CASRMGHSGYGYTF,TGTGCCAGCAGGATGGGACATTCCGGATATGGCTACACCTTC
.,16,TRBJ2-1,.,TRBV6-5,CASSYPSGGGGNEQFF,TGTGCCAGCAGTTACCCTAGCGGAGGGGGGGGCAATGAGCAGTTCTTC
.,13,TRBJ1-3,.,TRBV6-6,CASTPLQGYTIYF,TGTGCCAGCACCCCCCTACAGGGTTACACCATATATTTT
.,11,TRBJ2-7,.,TRBV6-5,CASSTRTGEYF,TGTGCCAGCAGCACTAGGACCGGGGAGTACTTC
.,15,TRBJ1-6,.,TRBV11-2,CASSLVGGRNSPLHF,TGTGCCAGCAGCTTAGTGGGGGGGCGCAATTCACCCCTCCACTTT
.,15,TRBJ2-6,.,TRBV6-1,CASSPEISGANVLTF,TGTGCCAGCAGTCCCGAAATCTCTGGGGCCAACGTCCTGACTTTC
.,15,TRBJ1-1,.,TRBV6-2/TRBV6-3,CASSYSINRRPEAFF,TGTGCCAGCAGTTACTCGATAAACCGTAGGCCCGAAGCTTTCTTT
.,16,TRBJ1-1,.,TRBV5-6,CASSLGATVLSTEAFF,TGTGCCAGCAGCTTGGGGGCCACCGTTTTGAGCACTGAAGCTTTCTTT
.,17,TRBJ1-4,TRBD1,TRBV15,CATSSPKSWDSSLKLFF,TGTGCCACCAGCAGTCCTAAGTCTTGGGACAGTTCTCTCAAACTGTTTTTT
few,14,TRBJ2-7,.,TRBV20-1,CSARVAKSSYEQYF,TGCAGTGCTAGAGTAGCCAAAAGCTCCTACGAGCAGTACTTC
.,16,TRBJ2-1,.,TRBV7-2,CASSPRTAQKYNEQFF,TGTGCCAGCAGCCCACGGACAGCTCAGAAATACAATGAGCAGTTCTTC